This T cell receptor (beta chain) was sequenced for a study of cytomegalovirus exposure and HLA in healthy donors. Study at large: From 170 million or so T cells, an earlier analysis saw some 120 million unique TCR beta sequences.

The ends lost 5 bases at V and 5 bases at J; junction bases unmatched: 12. CDR1 and CDR2 (germline): SGHTA, FQGNSA. The CDR3 loop spans 17 amino acids. PCR amplification relied on 60 Vbeta primers (plus 13 Jbeta primers). Clones were read by immunoSEQ multiplex PCR, and TCRdb kept only the in-frame ones, dropping some. The profile shows around 85,000 clones, 70% to 80% of them singletons. Specimen: PBMCs. The V call is TRBV7-2, the J call TRBJ2-5; 12 nucleotides match TRBD2. This TCR was recovered from a man younger than 45 in good health and CMV-seropositive. In DNA, the CDR3 is TGTGCCAGCAGCCCTCCCGGTCTAGCGGGAGGGGGGGAGACCCAGTACTTC. Protein: CASSPPGLAGGGETQYF.